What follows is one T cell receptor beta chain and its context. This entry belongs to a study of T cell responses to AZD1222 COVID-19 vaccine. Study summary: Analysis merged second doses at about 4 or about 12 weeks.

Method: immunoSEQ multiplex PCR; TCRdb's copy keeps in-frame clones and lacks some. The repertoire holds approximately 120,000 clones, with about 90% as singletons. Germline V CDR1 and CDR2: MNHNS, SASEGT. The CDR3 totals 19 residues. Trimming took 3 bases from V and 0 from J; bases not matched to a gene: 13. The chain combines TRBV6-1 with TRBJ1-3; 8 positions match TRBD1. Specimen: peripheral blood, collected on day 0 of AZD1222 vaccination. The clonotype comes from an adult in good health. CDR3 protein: CASSDLGLTGEASGNTIYF. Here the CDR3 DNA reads TGTGCCAGCAGTGATTTGGGACTGACAGGGGAGGCCTCTGGAAACACCATATATTTT.